A single sample is the source of the 23 T cell receptor beta chains below, sequenced in a study of T cell clonality in common variable immunodeficiency. This table comes from immunoSEQ multiplex PCR, and its TCRdb copy is limited to in-frame clones, with some not included. The specimen has roughly 40,000 clones, none found just once. The sample consisted of peripheral blood mononuclear cells. The receptors come from a person between 18 and 75 years old in good health.

Comment on this clone: The CDR3 end is not reached by the read, which stops 3 residues before it; the germline J gene fills it in. This rearrangement joins TRBV18 to TRBJ2-7, with 7 bases that match TRBD1. The CDR3 spans 15 residues. V lost 3 bases to trimming and J lost 0 bases; unmatched junction nucleotides: 5. Germline lookup yields CDR1 KGHSH and CDR2 LQKENI. The CDR3 sequence: CASSPRQGVSYEQYF. The part of the CDR3 DNA that was read is TGTGCCAGCTCACCTCGCCAGGGGGTCTCCTACGAG. The entire variable domain, with the rest obtained from reference TRBV18 and TRBJ2-7, is as follows: NAGVMQNPRHLVRRRGQEARLRCSPMKGHSHVYWYRQLPEEGLKFMVYLQKENIIDESGMPKERFSAEFPKEGPSILRIQQVVRGDSAAYFCASSPRQGVSYEQYFGPGTRLTVT.

This clone was observed many times. At one of its ends the junction is not consistent with the germline gene, which may arise from a read error. The read ends 3 residues shy of where the CDR3 ends; the end is completed using the germline J gene. The chain combines TRBV7-3 with TRBJ2-3; D possibly corresponds to TRBD1 (6 bases). Germline lookup yields CDR1 SGHTA and CDR2 FQGTGA. The length of the CDR3 is 16 residues. The CDR3 spells CASSLKWTALGDTQYF. The covered CDR3 bases are TGTGCCAGCAGTTTAAAATGGACAGCCCTCGGAGATACG.

This clone was seen many times. Read coverage stops 3 residues before the CDR3 terminus; the germline J gene supplies the remainder. This chain connects TRBV7-2 to TRBJ2-3; D possibly corresponds to TRBD2 (6 bases). The CDR3 has 17 residues. V gave up 0 bases and J gave up 5 bases, with 18 bases separating them. The germline gives CDR1 SGHTA, CDR2 FQGNSA. The covered CDR3 bases are TGTGCCAGCAGCTTAGCGGCGGGAACTAGAGTCGTAGATACG. As protein: CASSLAAGTRVVDT. The CDR3 reads in full as CASSLAAGTRVVDTQYF.

This clone was seen many times. Coverage ceases 3 residues before the CDR3 finishes, and the germline J gene fills in the end. The gene calls are TRBV18 and TRBJ2-7; D is undetermined. Germline V CDR1 and CDR2: KGHSH, LQKENI. Trimming cost V 5 bases and J 0 bases, with 5 bases left between them. The length of the CDR3 is 12 residues. The sequenced CDR3 bases are TGTGCCAGCTCATCCAGCTCCTACGAG. Translated: CASSSSSYE. The whole CDR3 is CASSSSSYEQYF.

This clone was found many times. Read data end 3 residues before the CDR3 end; the end is taken from the germline J gene. Within the sample, other DNA sequences also encode this same CDR3. The chain couples TRBV2 to TRBJ2-1; 7 positions match TRBD2. This CDR3 contains 13 residues. V lost 9 bases to trimming and J lost 0 bases; unmatched junction nucleotides: 2. The germline gives CDR1 SNHLY, CDR2 FYNNEI. CDR3 region: CASRTSSYNEQFF. The sequenced CDR3 bases are TGTGCCAGTCGGACTAGCTCCTACAATGAG. Variable domain in full (rest from reference TRBV2 and TRBJ2-1): EPEVTQTPSHQVTQMGQEVILRCVPISNHLYFYWYRQILGQKVEFLVSFYNNEISEKSEIFDDQFSVERPDGSNFTLKIRSTKLEDSAMYFCASRTSSYNEQFFGPGTRLTVL.

The sample holds a few counts of this clone. From the germline J gene comes the end of the CDR3, since the read stops 3 residues before it. The V call is TRBV5-1, the J call TRBJ1-2, with TRBD1 as a possible D gene (5 bases). The CDR3 has 14 amino acids. The germline V gene has CDR1 SGHRS and CDR2 YFSETQ. The DNA read from the CDR3 is TGCGCCAGCAGCTTGACAGGCCCCAATCAGCCC. This sequence encodes CASSLTGPNQP. The whole CDR3 reads CASSLTGPNQPYTF.

This clone was picked up many times. The read falls 3 residues short of the CDR3 end, and the missing part is taken from the germline J gene. V gene TRBV7-6 combines with J gene TRBJ2-3, with D tentatively TRBD1 (6 bases). V was pared by 3 bases and J by 3 bases, with 7 bases between. This CDR3 contains 13 residues. CDR1 is SGHVS, CDR2 FNYEAQ, per germline. The CDR3 protein is CASSFGTTDTQYF. The part of the CDR3 DNA that was read is TGTGCCAGCAGCTTCGGGACAACAGATACG.

This clone has at least ten counts. The part of the CDR3 DNA that was read is TGCAGTGCTAGTTCAGCGGCCCTCTATAGCAATCAGCCC. Translation: CSASSAALYSNQP. From start to end, the CDR3 is CSASSAALYSNQPQHF. The chain has TRBV20-1 and TRBJ1-5; unclear D gene. The read ends 3 residues before the CDR3 terminus; that terminus is restored from the germline J gene. Trimming removed 3 bases at V and 0 bases at J, with 15 bases between. CDR1 DFQATT and CDR2 SNEGSKA come from the germline V gene (reference sequence). This CDR3 region has 16 residues.

This clone was observed a few times. A single base separates this from a much larger clone, so it may be a read error. The read terminates 3 residues before the CDR3 end, so the remaining end is supplied by the germline J gene. This sequence joins TRBV7-2 and TRBJ1-3; D ambiguous. The CDR3 length is 15 residues. Per germline, CDR1 SGHTA and CDR2 FQGNSA. This CDR3 reads CAGSLAIGVGNTIYF. The CDR3 bases that were read are TGTGCCGGCAGCTTAGCGATCGGGGTGGGAAACACC.

This clone has a count of ten or more. The CDR3 goes on 3 residues after the read ends, and that part is filled in from the germline J gene. This chain uses TRBV28 with TRBJ2-1, with 12 positions matching TRBD2. Unmatched junction bases numbered 20, after V lost 4 bases and J lost 7 bases. Germline V CDR1 and CDR2: MDHEN, SYDVKM. This CDR3 has 20 amino acids. CDR3 bases read: TGTGCCAGCAGTTCCCGGGCTAGCGGGAGGGCCAGGGGTCTTTTGAATGAG. Translating it yields CASSSRASGRARGLLNE. The complete CDR3 reads CASSSRASGRARGLLNEQFF.

This clone occurred many times. The read halts 3 residues ahead of the CDR3 end, with the missing end drawn from the germline J gene. The chain has TRBV7-3 and TRBJ2-7, with no clear D. Germline CDR1 reads SGHTA; CDR2 reads FQGTGA. This CDR3 comprises 12 residues. V gave up 3 bases and J gave up 6 bases, with 9 bases separating them. The part of the CDR3 DNA that was read is TGTGCCAGCAGCTTCTTTGGCGGCGAG. This encodes CASSFFGGE. The full CDR3 is CASSFFGGEQYF. Together with reference TRBV7-3 and TRBJ2-7, the CDR3 gives the full variable domain: GAGVSQTPSNKVTEKGKYVELRCDPISGHTALYWYRQSLGQGPEFLIYFQGTGAADDSGLPNDRFFAVRPEGSVSTLKIQRTERGDSAVYLCASSFFGGEQYFGPGTRLTVT.

This clone has a count of ten or more. The read ends 3 residues early relative to the CDR3; the germline J gene fills the gap. The chain links TRBV4-1 to TRBJ2-5; D gene ambiguous. The germline V and J ends were trimmed by 2 bases and 2 bases, with 12 bases remaining between them. Germline assignment: CDR1 MGHRA and CDR2 YSYEKL. This CDR3 is built from 15 residues. The CDR3 loop reads CASSQPNPTQETQYF. Partial CDR3 DNA: TGCGCCAGCAGCCAACCAAACCCCACACAAGAGACC.

This clone came up many times. The CDR3 end falls 3 residues outside the read, so it is completed with the germline J gene. This chain connects TRBV20-1 to TRBJ2-7; 9 bases line up with TRBD1. V lost 6 bases and J lost 0; bases outside the gene matches: 6. This CDR3 contains 14 residues. The germline gives CDR1 DFQATT, CDR2 SNEGSKA (reference sequence). Incomplete CDR3 DNA: TGCAGTGCCATGACAGGGGGGAGCTCCTACGAG. Its translation is CSAMTGGSSYE. The complete CDR3 protein is CSAMTGGSSYEQYF.

This clone was seen a handful of times. From the germline J gene comes the end of the CDR3, since the read stops 3 residues before it. This rearrangement joins TRBV20-1 to TRBJ2-5; TRBD2 matches 8 bases. J was trimmed by 2 bases and V by 2 bases; bases with no gene match: 4. There are 14 residues in the CDR3. Germline values: CDR1 DFQATT, CDR2 SNEGSKA (reference sequence). The covered CDR3 bases are TGCAGTGCTAGACCGGGACTAGATCAAGAGACC. It yields the protein CSARPGLDQET. The whole CDR3 is CSARPGLDQETQYF.

This clone occurred many times. Read data end 3 residues before the CDR3 end; the end is taken from the germline J gene. The chain recombines TRBV2 with TRBJ2-7; a weak D match, TRBD1 (6 bases). The germline CDR1 and CDR2 sequences are SNHLY and FYNNEI. The length of the CDR3 is 15 residues. V was pared by 5 bases and J by 0 bases, with 14 bases between. The chain's CDR3 is CASSPLTGVSYEQYF. The DNA read from the CDR3 is TGTGCCAGCAGTCCCTTGACAGGAGTCTCCTACGAG.

This clone was seen repeatedly, ten times or more. One end of the junction varies from germline; a read error may be responsible. The read ends 3 residues before the CDR3 terminus; that terminus is restored from the germline J gene. This sequence joins TRBV4-2 and TRBJ2-2, with TRBD2 as a possible D gene (7 bases). CDR3 length: 15 amino acids. Germline lookup yields CDR1 LGHNA and CDR2 YNFKEQ. CDR3 residues: CASSQGGGSTGELFF. The part of the CDR3 DNA that was read is TGCGCCAGCAGCCAAGGGGGGGGTAGCACCGGGGAG.

This clone was counted a few times. The sequence runs out 3 residues before the end of the CDR3; the remainder is reconstructed from the germline J gene. This chain connects TRBV6-2 or TRBV6-3 to TRBJ1-5; a weak D match, TRBD1 (5 bases). V lost 6 bases to trimming and J lost 1 base, with 7 bases between them. CDR1 and CDR2 (germline): MNHEY, SVGEGT. The CDR3 length is 13 residues. The CDR3 loop is CASRGLSNQPQHF. The sequenced CDR3 bases are TGTGCCAGCAGGGGACTGAGCAATCAGCCC.

This clone has ten or more counts. The read ends 3 residues early relative to the CDR3; the germline J gene fills the gap. The V call is TRBV11-2, the J call TRBJ1-6; maybe TRBD1 (5 bases). The ends were cut back, 5 bases at V and 8 bases at J, with 13 bases in the middle. CDR3 length: 14 amino acids. Germline V gene sequence: CDR1 SGHAT, CDR2 FQNNGV. The CDR3 reads CASSGRVGDSPLHF. Incomplete CDR3 DNA: TGTGCCAGCAGCGGCAGGGTTGGGGATTCACCC.

Many counts were recorded for this clone. The read halts 3 residues ahead of the CDR3 end, with the missing end drawn from the germline J gene. The chain employs TRBV20-1 and TRBJ2-1; 10 bases match TRBD2. Trimming took 6 bases from V and 8 from J; bases not matched to a gene: 22. This CDR3 has 18 residues. Germline V gene data show CDR1 as DFQATT and CDR2 as SNEGSKA (reference sequence). This chain's CDR3 is CSAPTLSVAGGPLHEQFF. CDR3 DNA (partial): TGCAGTGCCCCGACCCTCTCAGTAGCGGGAGGCCCCCTCCATGAG.

This clone was detected ten times or more. The read ends 3 residues shy of where the CDR3 ends; the end is completed using the germline J gene. The chain recombines TRBV5-1 with TRBJ2-2; 7 bases fit TRBD1. Germline CDR1 and CDR2: SGHRS and YFSETQ. Trimming took 4 bases from V and 5 from J; bases not matched to a gene: 2. The length of the CDR3 is 13 residues. The DNA read from the CDR3 is TGCGCCAGCAGCCAACAGGGGACCGGGGAG. It translates to CASSQQGTGE. The CDR3 reads in full as CASSQQGTGELFF.

Ten or more counts support this clone. With the read ending 3 residues before the CDR3 end, the germline J gene is used to fill in that end. This chain uses TRBV5-4 with TRBJ2-7; 13 bases are shared with TRBD2. The ends lost 3 bases at V and 3 bases at J; junction bases unmatched: 3. Germline CDR1 SGHNT, CDR2 YYREEE (reference sequence). The CDR3 consists of 15 residues. The sequenced CDR3 bases are TGTGCCAGCAGCTCGACTAGCGGGAGGAACTACGAG. This sequence encodes CASSSTSGRNYE. The whole CDR3 is CASSSTSGRNYEQYF.

This clone was seen at least ten times. The read stops 3 residues short of the end of the CDR3; the missing end is completed from the germline J gene. The chain employs TRBV5-1 and TRBJ2-7; 8 bases fit TRBD1. Losses at the gene ends were 3 bases for V and 3 bases for J; bases not matched to a gene: 5. The CDR3 is 14 residues long. CDR1 and CDR2 (germline): SGHRS, YFSETQ. CDR3 DNA, as far as it was read: TGCGCCAGCAGCTCTGGACAGGGCCACTACGAG. Its protein is CASSSGQGHYE. The complete CDR3 sequence is CASSSGQGHYEQYF.

This clone was seen at least ten times. The read gets to within 3 residues of the CDR3 end, and the germline J gene fills in the rest. The chain has TRBV7-9 and TRBJ1-1; D gene uncertain. This CDR3 region has 13 residues. V was trimmed by 3 bases and J by 6 bases, leaving 11 bases between them. Germline CDR1 is SEHNR and CDR2 is FQNEAQ (reference sequence). The CDR3 reads CASSFLRDSEAFF. The sequenced CDR3 bases are TGTGCCAGCAGCTTTCTCAGAGATTCTGAA.